This is a list of T cell receptor beta chains from one sample in a study of cytomegalovirus exposure and HLA in healthy donors. The protocol was immunoSEQ multiplex PCR, while the TCRdb copy is restricted to in-frame clones and leaves out a portion. The top ten clones hold 10% to 15% of a sample with 190,000 or so clones, roughly 88% of them seen once. What was sequenced was PBMCs. Receptor source: a young woman in good health and CMV-seropositive. Both conserved end residues are part of each CDR3. D genes are given only for firm matches. Size values are once, few and many counts, or a class for expanded clones, and some rows have none.

CDR3 protein: CASRSPPTGSLGNTIYF; CDR3 DNA: TGTGCCAGCAGGTCCCCCCCTACAGGGTCGTTGGGAAACACCATATATTTT; J gene: TRBJ1-3; clone size: -; D gene: -; V gene: TRBV28
CDR3 protein: CASSQRSNIQYF; CDR3 DNA: TGTGCCAGCTCACAGCGGAGTAACATTCAGTACTTC; J gene: TRBJ2-4; clone size: -; D gene: -; V gene: TRBV18
CDR3 protein: CASTAGGSETQYF; CDR3 DNA: TGTGCCAGCACCGCGGGGGGGAGTGAGACCCAGTACTTC; J gene: TRBJ2-5; clone size: -; D gene: TRBD2; V gene: TRBV6-1
CDR3 protein: CASSKGRKDIDGYTF; CDR3 DNA: TGTGCCAGCAGTAAAGGCAGAAAGGACATAGATGGCTACACCTTC; J gene: TRBJ1-2; clone size: -; D gene: -; V gene: TRBV27
CDR3 protein: CASARFGTSGRSPYEQYF; CDR3 DNA: TGTGCCTCGGCGCGATTCGGGACTAGCGGGAGGTCCCCCTACGAGCAGTACTTC; J gene: TRBJ2-7; clone size: few; D gene: TRBD2; V gene: TRBV10-3
CDR3 protein: CASASGSTDEQFF; CDR3 DNA: TGTGCCAGTGCTAGCGGGAGTACCGATGAGCAGTTCTTC; J gene: TRBJ2-1; clone size: -; D gene: TRBD2; V gene: TRBV6-1
CDR3 protein: CASSRGQGYNYGYTF; CDR3 DNA: TGTGCCAGCAGCCGCGGACAGGGGTACAACTATGGCTACACCTTC; J gene: TRBJ1-2; clone size: -; D gene: TRBD1; V gene: TRBV14
CDR3 protein: CASSPTPGQRGDTQYF; CDR3 DNA: TGTGCCAGCAGCCCAACGCCGGGACAGAGAGGGGATACGCAGTATTTT; J gene: TRBJ2-3; clone size: -; D gene: TRBD1; V gene: TRBV27
CDR3 protein: CASSAGQGSYNEQFF; CDR3 DNA: TGTGCCAGCAGTGCAGGACAGGGCTCCTACAATGAGCAGTTCTTC; J gene: TRBJ2-1; clone size: -; D gene: TRBD1; V gene: TRBV27
CDR3 protein: CASSTDTNQPQHF; CDR3 DNA: TGCGCCAGCAGCACAGATACCAATCAGCCCCAGCATTTT; J gene: TRBJ1-5; clone size: few; D gene: -; V gene: TRBV5-1
CDR3 protein: CASREGGADTGELFF; CDR3 DNA: TGTGCCAGCAGAGAAGGGGGCGCGGACACCGGGGAGCTGTTTTTT; J gene: TRBJ2-2; clone size: -; D gene: TRBD1; V gene: TRBV27
CDR3 protein: CASSFGGRASVSYEQYF; CDR3 DNA: TGTGCCAGCAGCTTCGGCGGGAGGGCCTCGGTTTCCTACGAGCAGTACTTC; J gene: TRBJ2-7; clone size: -; D gene: TRBD2; V gene: TRBV5-6
CDR3 protein: CSVHTGGLTEAFF; CDR3 DNA: TGCAGCGTTCATACAGGGGGCTTGACTGAAGCTTTCTTT; J gene: TRBJ1-1; clone size: -; D gene: TRBD1; V gene: TRBV29-1
CDR3 protein: CASSLGEGPQPQHF; CDR3 DNA: TGTGCCAGCAGCTTAGGTGAGGGCCCTCAGCCCCAGCATTTT; J gene: TRBJ1-5; clone size: -; D gene: -; V gene: TRBV7-9
CDR3 protein: CASLRGSSYEQYF; CDR3 DNA: TGTGCCAGCTTAAGGGGTAGCTCCTACGAGCAGTACTTC; J gene: TRBJ2-7; clone size: -; D gene: -; V gene: TRBV6-5
CDR3 protein: CASSLGLADGIGELFF; CDR3 DNA: TGCGCCAGCAGCTTGGGACTAGCCGATGGGATCGGGGAGCTGTTTTTT; J gene: TRBJ2-2; clone size: -; D gene: TRBD2; V gene: TRBV5-1
CDR3 protein: CASSRGTGVNQPQHF; CDR3 DNA: TGTGCCAGTAGTAGGGGGACAGGGGTCAATCAGCCCCAGCATTTT; J gene: TRBJ1-5; clone size: -; D gene: TRBD1; V gene: TRBV19
CDR3 protein: CASGSFGTGNTGELFF; CDR3 DNA: TGTGCCAGCGGCTCCTTTGGGACAGGGAACACCGGGGAGCTGTTTTTT; J gene: TRBJ2-2; clone size: -; D gene: TRBD1; V gene: TRBV27
CDR3 protein: CASSQGRGTEAFF; CDR3 DNA: TGTGCCAGCAGCCAGGGACGGGGGACTGAAGCTTTCTTT; J gene: TRBJ1-1; clone size: -; D gene: -; V gene: TRBV7-9
CDR3 protein: CASSRRGPGSNQPQHF; CDR3 DNA: TGTGCCAGCAGTCGAAGGGGGCCGGGGAGCAATCAGCCCCAGCATTTT; J gene: TRBJ1-5; clone size: -; D gene: TRBD1; V gene: TRBV27
CDR3 protein: CASSLTSGGNYGYTF; CDR3 DNA: TGTGCCAGCAGTTTAACCTCAGGGGGGAACTATGGCTACACCTTC; J gene: TRBJ1-2; clone size: -; D gene: TRBD1; V gene: TRBV28
CDR3 protein: CSALIADTQYF; CDR3 DNA: TGCAGTGCTCTTATCGCGGATACGCAGTATTTT; J gene: TRBJ2-3; clone size: -; D gene: -; V gene: TRBV20-1
CDR3 protein: CASSFRTTNEQFF; CDR3 DNA: TGTGCCAGCAGTTTTCGGACAACTAATGAGCAGTTCTTC; J gene: TRBJ2-1; clone size: -; D gene: -; V gene: TRBV28
CDR3 protein: CASSFTGANVLTF; CDR3 DNA: TGTGCCAGCAGCTTCACTGGGGCCAACGTCCTGACTTTC; J gene: TRBJ2-6; clone size: -; D gene: -; V gene: TRBV11-2
CDR3 protein: CASSVGSTGGYEQYF; CDR3 DNA: TGTGCCAGCAGCGTCGGATCGACAGGGGGGTACGAGCAGTACTTC; J gene: TRBJ2-7; clone size: once; D gene: TRBD1; V gene: TRBV7-2
CDR3 protein: CASSMASGATDTQYF; CDR3 DNA: TGTGCCAGTAGTATGGCTAGCGGGGCAACAGATACGCAGTATTTT; J gene: TRBJ2-3; clone size: once; D gene: TRBD2; V gene: TRBV19
CDR3 protein: CSVGTQYVTDTQYF; CDR3 DNA: TGCAGCGTCGGGACACAGTATGTCACAGATACGCAGTATTTT; J gene: TRBJ2-3; clone size: -; D gene: -; V gene: TRBV29-1
CDR3 protein: CASSLTVGSEAFF; CDR3 DNA: TGCGCCAGCAGCTTAACAGTGGGGAGTGAAGCTTTCTTT; J gene: TRBJ1-1; clone size: once; D gene: -; V gene: TRBV5-1
CDR3 protein: CASSPTQGADGEKLFF; CDR3 DNA: TGTGCCAGCTCACCGACACAGGGGGCGGATGGAGAAAAACTGTTTTTT; J gene: TRBJ1-4; clone size: -; D gene: TRBD1; V gene: TRBV18
CDR3 protein: CASSQTGESYNEQFF; CDR3 DNA: TGTGCCAGCAGCCAAACAGGGGAGTCCTACAATGAGCAGTTCTTC; J gene: TRBJ2-1; clone size: -; D gene: TRBD1; V gene: TRBV4-2
CDR3 protein: CASSTGQGSGNTIYF; CDR3 DNA: TGTGCCAGCAGTACTGGACAGGGCTCTGGAAACACCATATATTTT; J gene: TRBJ1-3; clone size: -; D gene: TRBD1; V gene: TRBV2
CDR3 protein: CASILRGGVYGGFDGYTF; CDR3 DNA: TGTGCCAGCATCCTAAGGGGAGGGGTTTATGGAGGCTTCGATGGCTACACCTTC; J gene: TRBJ1-2; clone size: -; D gene: -; V gene: TRBV27
CDR3 protein: CAGRGGPNTGELFF; CDR3 DNA: TGTGCCGGACGGGGGGGGCCGAACACCGGGGAGCTGTTTTTT; J gene: TRBJ2-2; clone size: -; D gene: TRBD2; V gene: TRBV5-4
CDR3 protein: CASSLLDNEQFF; CDR3 DNA: TGTGCCAGCAGCTTACTAGATAATGAGCAGTTCTTC; J gene: TRBJ2-1; clone size: -; D gene: -; V gene: TRBV11-2
CDR3 protein: CASSGQPRSEAFF; CDR3 DNA: TGTGCCAGCAGTGGACAGCCGAGGTCTGAAGCTTTCTTT; J gene: TRBJ1-1; clone size: -; D gene: -; V gene: TRBV28
CDR3 protein: CATSRDPPGGTYEQYF; CDR3 DNA: TGTGCCACCAGCAGAGATCCTCCTGGCGGGACCTACGAGCAGTACTTC; J gene: TRBJ2-7; clone size: -; D gene: -; V gene: TRBV15
CDR3 protein: CASMGRGLNEQFF; CDR3 DNA: TGTGCCAGCATGGGGCGCGGTCTGAATGAGCAGTTCTTC; J gene: TRBJ2-1; clone size: -; D gene: -; V gene: TRBV6-1
CDR3 protein: CATSRGTSGSVGELFF; CDR3 DNA: TGTGCCACCAGCAGGGGGACTAGCGGGAGTGTCGGGGAGCTGTTTTTT; J gene: TRBJ2-2; clone size: -; D gene: TRBD2; V gene: TRBV15
CDR3 protein: CASSEQNTGELFF; CDR3 DNA: TGTGCCAGCAGCGAACAGAACACCGGGGAGCTGTTTTTT; J gene: TRBJ2-2; clone size: -; D gene: -; V gene: TRBV2
CDR3 protein: CASSPGLNQPQHF; CDR3 DNA: TGTGCCAGCTCACCGGGCCTTAATCAGCCCCAGCATTTT; J gene: TRBJ1-5; clone size: once; D gene: -; V gene: TRBV18
CDR3 protein: CAWSREGALLSGGYTF; CDR3 DNA: TGTGCCTGGAGTCGGGAGGGGGCATTACTATCGGGTGGCTACACCTTC; J gene: TRBJ1-2; clone size: -; D gene: TRBD1; V gene: TRBV30
CDR3 protein: CATSRDTDRARPQHF; CDR3 DNA: TGTGCCACCAGCAGAGATACAGACAGGGCCCGGCCCCAGCATTTT; J gene: TRBJ1-5; clone size: -; D gene: TRBD1; V gene: TRBV15
CDR3 protein: CASSQSGRGDYGYTF; CDR3 DNA: TGCGCCAGCAGTCAATCGGGGAGGGGGGACTATGGCTACACCTTC; J gene: TRBJ1-2; clone size: -; D gene: -; V gene: TRBV23-1
CDR3 protein: CASSDGTWNTEAFF; CDR3 DNA: TGTGCCAGCAGTGACGGGACATGGAACACTGAAGCTTTCTTT; J gene: TRBJ1-1; clone size: -; D gene: -; V gene: TRBV6-4
CDR3 protein: CASSPSAGANVLTF; CDR3 DNA: TGTGCCAGCTCACCCTCCGCTGGGGCCAACGTCCTGACTTTC; J gene: TRBJ2-6; clone size: -; D gene: -; V gene: TRBV18
CDR3 protein: CASSQGRRTGTEAFF; CDR3 DNA: TGCGCCAGCAGCCAGGGCCGCCGAACCGGCACTGAAGCTTTCTTT; J gene: TRBJ1-1; clone size: few; D gene: -; V gene: TRBV4-1
CDR3 protein: CASSGGRSVVETQYF; CDR3 DNA: TGTGCCAGCAGCGGCGGGAGGAGCGTCGTAGAGACCCAGTACTTC; J gene: TRBJ2-5; clone size: -; D gene: TRBD2; V gene: TRBV2
CDR3 protein: CASSLSGSQPQHF; CDR3 DNA: TGTGCCAGCAGTTTATCGGGGTCTCAGCCCCAGCATTTT; J gene: TRBJ1-5; clone size: -; D gene: -; V gene: TRBV28
CDR3 protein: CASSSLTGGRMDTEAFF; CDR3 DNA: TGTGCCAGCAGCTCCTTGACAGGGGGCCGCATGGACACTGAAGCTTTCTTT; J gene: TRBJ1-1; clone size: -; D gene: TRBD1; V gene: TRBV11-1
CDR3 protein: CATKGANYGYTF; CDR3 DNA: TGTGCCACTAAGGGGGCTAACTATGGCTACACCTTC; J gene: TRBJ1-2; clone size: few; D gene: -; V gene: TRBV28